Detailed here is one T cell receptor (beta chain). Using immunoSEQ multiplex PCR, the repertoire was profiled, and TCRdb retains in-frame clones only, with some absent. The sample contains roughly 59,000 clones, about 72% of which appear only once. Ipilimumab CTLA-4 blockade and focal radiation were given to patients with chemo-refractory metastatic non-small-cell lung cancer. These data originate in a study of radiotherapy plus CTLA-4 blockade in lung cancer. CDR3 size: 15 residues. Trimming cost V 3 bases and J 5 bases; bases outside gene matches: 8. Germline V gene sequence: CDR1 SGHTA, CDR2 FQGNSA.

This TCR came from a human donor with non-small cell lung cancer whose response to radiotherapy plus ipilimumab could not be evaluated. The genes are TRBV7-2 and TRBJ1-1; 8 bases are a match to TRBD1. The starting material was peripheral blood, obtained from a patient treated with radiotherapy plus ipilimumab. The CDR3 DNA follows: TGTGCCAGCAGCTTTGGGACAGGAGGAGGGACTGAAGCTTTCTTT. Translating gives CASSFGTGGGTEAFF.